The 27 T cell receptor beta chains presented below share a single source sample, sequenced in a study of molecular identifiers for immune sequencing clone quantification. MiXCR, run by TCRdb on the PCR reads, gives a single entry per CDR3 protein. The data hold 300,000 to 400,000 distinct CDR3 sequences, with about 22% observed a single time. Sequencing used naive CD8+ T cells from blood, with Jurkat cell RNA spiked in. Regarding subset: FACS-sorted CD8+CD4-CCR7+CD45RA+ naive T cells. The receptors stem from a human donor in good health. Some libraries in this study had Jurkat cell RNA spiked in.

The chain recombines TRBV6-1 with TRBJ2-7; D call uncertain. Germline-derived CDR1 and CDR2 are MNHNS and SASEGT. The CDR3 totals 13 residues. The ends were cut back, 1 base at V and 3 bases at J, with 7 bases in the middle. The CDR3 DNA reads TGTGCCAGCAGTGAAGACAGTGTCTACGAGCAGTACTTC. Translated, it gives CASSEDSVYEQYF.

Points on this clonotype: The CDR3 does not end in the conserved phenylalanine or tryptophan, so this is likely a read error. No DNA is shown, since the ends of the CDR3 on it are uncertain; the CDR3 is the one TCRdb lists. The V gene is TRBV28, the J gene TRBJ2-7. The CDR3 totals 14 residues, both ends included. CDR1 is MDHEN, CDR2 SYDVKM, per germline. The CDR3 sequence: CASSLGGSAYEQHL.

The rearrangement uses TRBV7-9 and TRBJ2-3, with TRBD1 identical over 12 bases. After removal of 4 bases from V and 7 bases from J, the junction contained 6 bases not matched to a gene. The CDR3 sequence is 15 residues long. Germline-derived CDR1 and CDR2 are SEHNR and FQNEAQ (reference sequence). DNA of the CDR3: TGTGCCAGCAGCTACGGGGGACAGGGGGCCCATACGCAGTATTTT. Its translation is CASSYGGQGAHTQYF.

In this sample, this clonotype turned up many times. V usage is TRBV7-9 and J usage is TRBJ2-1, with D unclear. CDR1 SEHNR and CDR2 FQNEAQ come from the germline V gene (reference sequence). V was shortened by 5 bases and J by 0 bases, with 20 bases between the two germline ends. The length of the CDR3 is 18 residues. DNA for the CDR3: TGTGCCAGCAGCACACCATCAGGTCGCCGAAGCTCCTACAATGAGCAGTTCTTC. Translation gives CASSTPSGRRSSYNEQFF.

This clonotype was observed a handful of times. The CDR3 sequence is CASSLRTSGDWETQYF. CDR3 DNA: TGTGCCAGCAGTTTAAGGACTAGCGGAGATTGGGAGACCCAGTACTTC. The V and J genes are TRBV11-2 and TRBJ2-5, with TRBD2 matching over 10 bases. The CDR3 has 16 residues. V lost 6 bases to trimming and J lost 5 bases; unmatched junction nucleotides: 12. CDR1 is SGHAT and CDR2 is FQNNGV in the germline V gene.

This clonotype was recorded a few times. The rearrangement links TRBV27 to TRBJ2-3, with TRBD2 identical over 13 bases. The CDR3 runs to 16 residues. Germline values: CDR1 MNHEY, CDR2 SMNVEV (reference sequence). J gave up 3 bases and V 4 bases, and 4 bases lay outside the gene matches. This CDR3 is CASSSGGLAGTDTQYF. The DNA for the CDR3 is TGTGCCAGCAGTTCTGGGGGACTAGCGGGAACAGATACGCAGTATTTT.

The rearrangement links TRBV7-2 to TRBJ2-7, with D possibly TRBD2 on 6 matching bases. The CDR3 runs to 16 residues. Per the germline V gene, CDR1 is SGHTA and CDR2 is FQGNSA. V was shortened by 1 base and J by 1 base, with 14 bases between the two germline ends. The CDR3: CASSLGPAEGSYEQYF. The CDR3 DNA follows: TGTGCCAGCAGCTTAGGACCAGCGGAGGGTTCCTACGAGCAGTACTTC.

Written as DNA, the CDR3 is TGTGCCTGGAGTGTGTCTGGCAGCACTGAAGCTTTCTTT. It translates to CAWSVSGSTEAFF. The chain uses TRBV30 and TRBJ1-1, with D unclear. V was shortened by 0 bases and J by 4 bases, with 9 bases between the two germline ends. The CDR3 length is 13 residues. Germline loops: CDR1 GTSNPN, CDR2 SVGIG (reference sequence).

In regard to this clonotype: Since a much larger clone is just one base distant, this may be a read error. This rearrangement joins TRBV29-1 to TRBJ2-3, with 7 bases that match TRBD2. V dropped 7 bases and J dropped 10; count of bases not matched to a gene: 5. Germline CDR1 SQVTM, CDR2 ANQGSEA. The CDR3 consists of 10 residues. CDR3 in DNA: TGCAGCGGCAGCGGGAATGCGCAGTATTTT. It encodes CSGSGNAQYF.

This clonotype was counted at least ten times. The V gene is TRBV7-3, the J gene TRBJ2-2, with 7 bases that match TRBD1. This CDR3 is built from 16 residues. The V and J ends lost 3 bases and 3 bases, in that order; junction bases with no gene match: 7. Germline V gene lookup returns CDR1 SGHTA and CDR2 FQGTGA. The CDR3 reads CASSLGQYGDTGELFF. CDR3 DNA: TGTGCCAGCAGCTTGGGACAGTACGGAGACACCGGGGAGCTGTTTTTT.

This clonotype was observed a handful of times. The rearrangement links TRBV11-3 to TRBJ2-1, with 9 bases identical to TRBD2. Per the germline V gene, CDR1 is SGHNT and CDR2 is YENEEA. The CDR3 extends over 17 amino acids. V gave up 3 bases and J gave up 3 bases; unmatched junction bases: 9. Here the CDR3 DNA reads TGTGCCAGCAGCTTTGGAGGACCTAGCGGGAACTACAATGAGCAGTTCTTC. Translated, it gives CASSFGGPSGNYNEQFF.

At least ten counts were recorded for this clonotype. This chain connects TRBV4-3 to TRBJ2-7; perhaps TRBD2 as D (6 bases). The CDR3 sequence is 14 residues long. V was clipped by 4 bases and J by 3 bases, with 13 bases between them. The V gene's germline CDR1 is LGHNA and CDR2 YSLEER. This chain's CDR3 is CASSPFNGGYEQYF. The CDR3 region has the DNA TGCGCCAGCAGCCCGTTCAACGGGGGCTACGAGCAGTACTTC.

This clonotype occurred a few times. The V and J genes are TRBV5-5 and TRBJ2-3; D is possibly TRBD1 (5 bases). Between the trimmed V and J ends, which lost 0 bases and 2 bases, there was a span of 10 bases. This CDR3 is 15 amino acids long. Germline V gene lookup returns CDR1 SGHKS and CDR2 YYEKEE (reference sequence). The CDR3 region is CASSLGTLLTDTQYF. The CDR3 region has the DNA TGTGCCAGCAGCTTGGGGACATTACTCACAGATACGCAGTATTTT.

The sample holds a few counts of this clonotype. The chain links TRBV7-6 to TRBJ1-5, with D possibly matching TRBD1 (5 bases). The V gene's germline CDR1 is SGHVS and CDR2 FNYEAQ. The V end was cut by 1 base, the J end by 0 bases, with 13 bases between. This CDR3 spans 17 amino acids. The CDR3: CASSLGTTKYSNQPQHF. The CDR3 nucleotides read TGTGCCAGCAGCTTAGGGACAACAAAATATAGCAATCAGCCCCAGCATTTT.

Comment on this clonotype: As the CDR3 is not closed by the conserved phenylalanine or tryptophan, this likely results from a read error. This CDR3 reads CASSPRRTSGDQEPQYS. The CDR3 nucleotides read TGTGCCAGCAGCCCCAGGCGGACTAGCGGAGACCAAGAGCCCCAGTACTCC. The chain employs TRBV7-9 and TRBJ2-5, with 10 bases fitting TRBD2. This CDR3 comprises 17 residues. Per the germline V gene, CDR1 is SEHNR and CDR2 is FQNEAQ (reference sequence).

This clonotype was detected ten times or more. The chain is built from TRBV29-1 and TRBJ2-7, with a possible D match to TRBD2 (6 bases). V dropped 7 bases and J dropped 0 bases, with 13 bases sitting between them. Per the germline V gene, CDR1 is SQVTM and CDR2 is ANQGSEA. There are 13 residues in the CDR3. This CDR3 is CSAGGISSYEQYF. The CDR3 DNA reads TGCAGCGCCGGAGGGATTAGCTCCTACGAGCAGTACTTC.

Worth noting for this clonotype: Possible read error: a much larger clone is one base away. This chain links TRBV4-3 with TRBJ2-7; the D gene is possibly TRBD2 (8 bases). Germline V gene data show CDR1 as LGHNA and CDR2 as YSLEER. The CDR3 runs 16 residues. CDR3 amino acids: CASSQGQGLGGDERYF. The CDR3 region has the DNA TGCGCCAGCAGCCAAGGACAGGGACTAGGAGGCGACGAGCGGTACTTC.

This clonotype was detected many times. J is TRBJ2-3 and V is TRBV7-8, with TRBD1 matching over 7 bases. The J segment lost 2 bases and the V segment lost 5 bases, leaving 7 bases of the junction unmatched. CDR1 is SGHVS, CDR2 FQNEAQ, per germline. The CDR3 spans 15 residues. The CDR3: CASSPDRVATDTQYF. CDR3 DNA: TGTGCCAGCAGCCCAGACAGGGTTGCCACAGATACGCAGTATTTT.

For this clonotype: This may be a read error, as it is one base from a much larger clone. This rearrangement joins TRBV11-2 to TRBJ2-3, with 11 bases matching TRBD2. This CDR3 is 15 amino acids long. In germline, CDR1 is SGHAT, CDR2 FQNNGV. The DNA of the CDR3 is TGTACCAGCAGCTTACTAGCGGGGGCGGTAGATACGCAGTATTTT. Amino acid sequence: CTSSLLAGAVDTQYF.

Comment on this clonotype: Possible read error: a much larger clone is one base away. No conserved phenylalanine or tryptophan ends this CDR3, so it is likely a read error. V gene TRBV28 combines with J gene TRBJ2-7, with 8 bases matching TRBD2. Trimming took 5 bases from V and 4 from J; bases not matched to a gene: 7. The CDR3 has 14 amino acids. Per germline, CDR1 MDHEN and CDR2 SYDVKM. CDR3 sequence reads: CASSPGTRLYEQYL. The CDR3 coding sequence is TGTGCCAGCAGTCCCGGGACTAGATTATACGAGCAGTACCTC.

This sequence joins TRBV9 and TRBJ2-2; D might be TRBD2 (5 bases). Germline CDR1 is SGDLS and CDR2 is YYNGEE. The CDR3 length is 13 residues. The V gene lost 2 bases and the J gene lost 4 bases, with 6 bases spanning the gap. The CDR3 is CASSVTSTGELFF. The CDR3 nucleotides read TGTGCCAGCAGCGTCACTAGCACCGGGGAGCTGTTTTTT.

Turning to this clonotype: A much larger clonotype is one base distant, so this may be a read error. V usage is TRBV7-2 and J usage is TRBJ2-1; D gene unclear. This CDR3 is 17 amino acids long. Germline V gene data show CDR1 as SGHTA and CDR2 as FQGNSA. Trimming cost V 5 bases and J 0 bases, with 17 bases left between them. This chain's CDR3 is CASSPTPGAISYNEQFF. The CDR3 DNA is TGTGCCAGCAGCCCTACCCCTGGAGCGATCTCCTACAATGAGCAGTTCTTC. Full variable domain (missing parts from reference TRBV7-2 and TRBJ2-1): GAGVSQSPSNKVTEKGKDVELRCDPISGHTALYWYRQSLGQGLEFLIYFQGNSAPDKSGLPSDRFSAERTGGSVSTLTIQRTQQEDSAVYLCASSPTPGAISYNEQFFGPGTRLTVL.

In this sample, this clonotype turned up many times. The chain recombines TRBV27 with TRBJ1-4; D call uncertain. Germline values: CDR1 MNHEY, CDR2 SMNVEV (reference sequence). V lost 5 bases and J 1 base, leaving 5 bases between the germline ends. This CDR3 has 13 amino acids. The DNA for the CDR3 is TGTGCCAGCAGTGTTCAAACTAATGAAAAACTGTTTTTT. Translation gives CASSVQTNEKLFF.

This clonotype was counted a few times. The chain's CDR3 is CASSFGLQGRTGELFF. The CDR3 DNA follows: TGTGCCAGCAGCTTCGGGCTACAGGGTCGGACCGGGGAGCTGTTTTTT. This sequence joins TRBV5-4 and TRBJ2-2, with a possible D match to TRBD1 (6 bases). The length of the CDR3 is 16 residues. CDR1 SGHNT and CDR2 YYREEE come from the germline V gene (reference sequence). V was trimmed by 2 bases and J by 5 bases, leaving 16 bases between them.

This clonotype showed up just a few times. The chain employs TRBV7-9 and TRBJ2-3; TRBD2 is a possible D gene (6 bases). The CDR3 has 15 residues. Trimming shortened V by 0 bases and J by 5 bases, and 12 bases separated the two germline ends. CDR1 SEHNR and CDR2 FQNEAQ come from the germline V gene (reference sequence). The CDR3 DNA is TGTGCCAGCAGCTTAGCGGCGGGGACTTTAGATACGCAGTATTTT. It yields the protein CASSLAAGTLDTQYF.

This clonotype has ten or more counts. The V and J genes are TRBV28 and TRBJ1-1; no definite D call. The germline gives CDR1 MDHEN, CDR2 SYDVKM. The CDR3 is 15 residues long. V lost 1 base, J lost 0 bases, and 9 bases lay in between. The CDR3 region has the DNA TGTGCCAGCAGTTTATTCAGGTACATGAACACTGAAGCTTTCTTT. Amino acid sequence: CASSLFRYMNTEAFF.

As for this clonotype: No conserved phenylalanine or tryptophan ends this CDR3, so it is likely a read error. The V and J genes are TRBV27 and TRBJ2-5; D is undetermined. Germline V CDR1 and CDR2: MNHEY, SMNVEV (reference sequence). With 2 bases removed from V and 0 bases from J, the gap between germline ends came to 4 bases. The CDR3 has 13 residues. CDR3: CASSLTNQETQYL. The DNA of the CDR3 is TGTGCCAGCAGTTTAACCAACCAAGAGACCCAGTACCTC.